The present T cell receptor (beta chain) was sequenced within a study of T cells in Graves' hyperthyroidism and ophthalmopathy. Study context: Peripheral blood was drawn at first diagnosis, prior to all treatment. General study results and limits: Blood also carried most thyroid clonotypes expanded above 0.001.

Many counts were recorded for this clonotype. Its antigen is undetermined. RNA transcripts provided the source from which TCR beta CDR3 regions were amplified. The primer set for the first-round RT-PCR of the TCR CDR3 was HTBI. One entry per CDR3 protein results from TCRdb running MiXCR on the multiplex PCR reads. The sample lists hundreds of thousands of distinct CDR3 sequences; roughly 13% were seen once. This CDR3 is 17 amino acids long. Germline V gene data show CDR1 as MDHEN and CDR2 as SYDVKM. With V trimmed by 2 bases and J by 4 bases, 14 bases remained unmatched. The patients, who ranged from 18 to 65 in age, presented with newly diagnosed hyperthyroidism lasting under 2 months.

V is TRBV28 and J is TRBJ2-7, with 7 nucleotides matching TRBD2. The sequenced sample was blood. The source of this sequence is a woman younger than 45 with Graves' hyperthyroidism that later progressed to Graves' ophthalmopathy. Here the CDR3 reads CASSLRSVGGRGYEQYF. In nucleotides, the CDR3 is TGTGCCAGCAGTTTAAGGTCCGTGGGCGGGAGAGGGTACGAGCAGTACTTC. The full variable domain, its missing parts supplied by reference TRBV28 and TRBJ2-7, is DVKVTQSSRYLVKRTGEKVFLECVQDMDHENMFWYRQDPGLGLRLIYFSYDVKMKEKGDIPEGYSVSREKKERFSLILESASTNQTSMYLCASSLRSVGGRGYEQYFGPGTRLTVT.